This TCR beta chain was recovered during a study of siplizumab effects on memory and regulatory T cells (dated by TCRdb to the late 2010s). Turning to the overall study: The study examined how the anti-CD2 antibody siplizumab affects alloreactive T-cell subsets in allogeneic mixed lymphocyte reactions built from human PBMCs. General study outcomes and caveats: The cumulative frequency of alloreactive sequences that could be traced back to unstimulated CD4+ memory T cells was significantly reduced by siplizumab. Compared with memory T cells, unstimulated naive T cells appeared more diverse, and naive cells seemed to make a substantial contribution to the alloresponse. The suppressive function of proliferating Tregs from siplizumab cultures was not functionally confirmed. For roughly 75-97% of proliferating CD4+ or CD8+ clones, no naive or memory phenotype could be assigned. Because sequences at frequencies below about 10^-5 were poorly captured, only a minor fraction of alloreactive clones could be mapped back to unstimulated subsets. Of the alloreactive CD4+ clones that could be mapped, the Treg-derived share averaged around 64% with siplizumab compared with under 35% in control reactions.

Libraries were prepared through the immunoSEQ multiplex PCR assay. Around 10^5 TCR templates per sample were assayed by the deep sequencing platform. Genomic DNA extracted from sorted T cells was used for TCRbeta CDR3 sequencing. The study's processing was this. The R programming language was used for clonal analysis of TCRbeta CDR3 data. Alloreactive CD4+ and CD8+ clones were defined by comparing unstimulated samples with post-reaction CFSE-low samples. Regulatory or non-regulatory origin of alloreactive CD4+ clones was assigned by matching sequences to the sorted unstimulated Treg and non-Treg repertoires. TCRdb re-hosts the immuneACCESS table, in-frame sequences only. Its copies lack some clones; in the studies checked, an unresolved V gene accounts for under half of them, and the cause for the rest is not known. V and J calls and clone size are as listed in that table; D and trimming were resolved from the DNA. The table for this sample lists approximately 100,000 clones; around 92% of them were counted only once. The ten largest clones take up just over 2.5% of the sample.

Sorted unstimulated T cells and proliferating T cells recovered from mixed lymphocyte reactions underwent TCRbeta CDR3 sequencing. Fresh whole blood from about eleven HLA-typed healthy donors served as the source for isolating PBMCs. In regard to this clone: The specificity of this receptor is unknown. Per-nucleotide qualities are absent, and no much larger clonotype sits a single base away.

V is reduced by 3 bases and J by 2 bases, leaving a spacing of 14 bases between them. The CDR3 has 15 amino acids, counting the end cysteine and phenylalanine. Only the CDR3 DNA is retained, 45 bases long and in frame from the first base. As encoded in the germline V gene (reference sequence), CDR1 is LNHDA while CDR2 is SQIVND. Sequencing was carried out using CD4+ T cells sorted from blood. The source of this sequence is a human donor in good health. Some clones in this sample may be carry-over from other donors' samples. This chain is built from TRBV19 and TRBJ2-7, with a tentative D gene TRBD2 over 5 matching bases. Here the CDR3 is given as CASSILPEGAYEQYF. Read as DNA, the sequence is TGTGCCAGTAGTATCCTACCCGAGGGCGCCTACGAGCAGTACTTC.